Listed here are 17 T cell receptor beta chains from one sample, sequenced in a study of blood T cell repertoires in COVID-19. The repertoire was sequenced with immunoSEQ multiplex PCR; TCRdb's copy has only in-frame clones and lacks some. The repertoire consists of a few hundred thousand clones, with roughly 85% occurring once and the leading ten covering less than 5%. Material for sequencing was PBMCs or T cells enriched from blood (not recorded which). Receptor source: a woman aged 40-49 years with acute COVID-19.

The chain couples TRBV27 to TRBJ1-1; a possible D gene is TRBD1 (5 bases). The ends were cut back, 3 bases at V and 5 bases at J, with 10 bases in the middle. The CDR3 runs to 13 residues. Germline assignment: CDR1 MNHEY and CDR2 SMNVEV (reference sequence). CDR3: CASSLARGTEAFF. The CDR3 nucleotides read TGTGCCAGCAGTTTGGCCCGGGGGACTGAAGCTTTCTTT.

The gene calls are TRBV5-1 and TRBJ2-3, with 8 bases identical to TRBD2. V lost 0 bases and J lost 0; bases outside the gene matches: 3. CDR1 SGHRS and CDR2 YFSETQ come from the germline V gene. The CDR3 runs 16 residues. CDR3 in amino acids: CASSLELAASTDTQYF. CDR3 DNA: TGCGCCAGCAGCTTGGAACTAGCGGCTAGCACAGATACGCAGTATTTT.

The chain joins TRBV4-1 to TRBJ2-2, with 11 bases matching TRBD2. The CDR3 sequence is 16 residues long. Looked up from germline, CDR1 is MGHRA and CDR2 is YSYEKL. V was pared by 1 base and J by 10 bases, with 8 bases of the junction left unmatched. This CDR3 reads CASSQASLAGGVELFF. The CDR3 DNA reads as TGCGCCAGCAGCCAAGCCTCTTTAGCGGGAGGGGTGGAGCTGTTTTTT.

The rearrangement joins TRBV19 to TRBJ2-3; TRBD2 matches at 10 bases. With 3 bases clipped from V and 2 bases from J, the junction kept 5 bases outside the gene matches. From germline, CDR1 is LNHDA and CDR2 SQIVND (reference sequence). This CDR3 region has 16 residues. The CDR3, as DNA: TGTGCCAGTAGTATGGGGACTAGCGCCACCACAGATACGCAGTATTTT. This codes for CASSMGTSATTDTQYF.

This clone was counted once. The rearrangement uses TRBV28 and TRBJ2-3; TRBD1 is a possible D gene (5 bases). CDR1 is MDHEN and CDR2 is SYDVKM in the germline V gene. The CDR3 contains 12 residues. V was clipped by 2 bases and J by 7 bases, with 7 bases between them. The CDR3 sequence is CASSLQGNTQYF. CDR3 nucleotide sequence: TGTGCCAGCAGTTTACAGGGAAATACGCAGTATTTT.

This clone was picked up one time. The J gene is TRBJ1-2, the V gene TRBV5-8; TRBD1 aligns across 11 bases. CDR1 and CDR2 (germline): SGHTS, YDEGEE. The V gene end was trimmed by 3 bases and the J gene end by 3 bases; junction bases not matched to a gene: 4. This CDR3 has 15 residues. In DNA form, the CDR3 reads TGTGCCAGCAGCTGGAAGGGACAGGGGGACTATGGCTACACCTTC. The encoded protein is CASSWKGQGDYGYTF.

This chain links TRBV28 with TRBJ1-6; D remains unclear. The CDR3 loop spans 15 amino acids. V was cut by 10 bases and J by 0 bases, with 13 bases left in between. Germline V CDR1 and CDR2: MDHEN, SYDVKM. The CDR3 sequence: CATKRVSSYNSPLHF. In DNA form, the CDR3 reads TGTGCCACCAAACGAGTTAGCTCCTATAATTCACCCCTCCACTTT. The complete variable domain, with remaining parts taken from reference TRBV28 and TRBJ1-6, reads DVKVTQSSRYLVKRTGEKVFLECVQDMDHENMFWYRQDPGLGLRLIYFSYDVKMKEKGDIPEGYSVSREKKERFSLILESASTNQTSMYLCATKRVSSYNSPLHFGNGTRLTVT.

The chain combines TRBV7-2 with TRBJ1-1, with 8 bases matching TRBD1. The CDR3 sequence is 14 residues long. With V trimmed by 5 bases and J by 4 bases, 6 bases remained unmatched. Germline values: CDR1 SGHTA, CDR2 FQGNSA. The CDR3 spells CASSRPGTGTEAFF. The CDR3 DNA reads as TGTGCCAGCAGCCGCCCGGGGACAGGCACTGAAGCTTTCTTT.

The chain is built from TRBV9 and TRBJ2-1; 8 nucleotides agree with TRBD2. CDR3 length equals 16 residues. Trimming took 0 bases from V and 9 from J; bases not matched to a gene: 11. Germline V lookup: CDR1 SGDLS, CDR2 YYNGEE. The chain's CDR3 is CASSVGGSGIGSEQFF. For the CDR3, the DNA is TGTGCCAGCAGCGTAGGGGGTAGCGGGATCGGGAGTGAGCAGTTCTTC.

The rearrangement links TRBV28 to TRBJ2-7; 9 positions match TRBD1. Per germline, CDR1 MDHEN and CDR2 SYDVKM. This CDR3 contains 16 residues. After removal of 4 bases from V and 3 bases from J, the junction contained 10 bases not matched to a gene. Written as DNA, the CDR3 is TGTGCCAGCAGTTCATACAGGGGGCTAAACCTCTACGAGCAGTACTTC. This encodes CASSSYRGLNLYEQYF.

The rearrangement joins TRBV4-1 to TRBJ1-5, with D uncertain. CDR3 size: 16 residues. Germline values: CDR1 MGHRA, CDR2 YSYEKL. The germline V and J ends were trimmed by 0 bases and 1 base, with 10 bases remaining between them. The CDR3 region is CASSQEGTWSNQPQHF. The DNA for the CDR3 is TGCGCCAGCAGCCAAGAGGGCACCTGGAGCAATCAGCCCCAGCATTTT.

The rearrangement uses TRBV25-1 and TRBJ1-6, with TRBD1 matching 7 bases. Germline-derived CDR1 and CDR2 are MGHDK and SYGVNS. The length of the CDR3 is 15 residues. The ends lost 2 bases at V and 9 bases at J; junction bases unmatched: 7. DNA of the CDR3: TGTGCCAGCAGTGAACGTCGAGGGGGCGGTTCACCCCTCCACTTT. Amino acids: CASSERRGGGSPLHF.

This chain connects TRBV5-3 to TRBJ1-4; 7 bases fit TRBD1. TRBV5-3 counts as an open reading frame of uncertain function. There are 15 residues in the CDR3. The V and J ends lost 5 bases and 4 bases, in that order; junction bases with no gene match: 8. The CDR3 DNA reads TGTGCCAGAAGACGACAGGGCCTTTGTAATGAAAAACTGTTTTTT. Protein: CARRRQGLCNEKLFF.

This clone was counted only a few times. The rearrangement joins TRBV12-5 to TRBJ2-3; perhaps TRBD2 as D (6 bases). The germline V gene has CDR1 LGHNT and CDR2 FRNRAP. The CDR3 spans 16 residues. V lost 2 bases and J lost 3, with 15 bases in between. The CDR3 protein is CASGLLLARRTDTQYF. Written as DNA, the CDR3 is TGTGCTAGTGGTTTGTTGCTAGCGAGGAGGACAGATACGCAGTATTTT.

The chain has TRBV7-9 and TRBJ1-5; possible D gene TRBD1, 5 bases. This CDR3 region has 14 residues. V was shortened by 3 bases and J by 7 bases, with 13 bases between the two germline ends. Germline assignment: CDR1 SEHNR and CDR2 FQNEAQ (reference sequence). The CDR3 reads CASSFEGARQPQHF. In DNA, the CDR3 is TGTGCCAGCAGCTTTGAAGGGGCTCGGCAGCCCCAGCATTTT.

The gene calls are TRBV19 and TRBJ1-2; tentatively, D is TRBD1 (6 bases). With 0 bases removed from V and 4 bases from J, the gap between germline ends came to 12 bases. CDR3 size: 15 residues. Germline CDR1 reads LNHDA; CDR2 reads SQIVND (reference sequence). The DNA of the CDR3 is TGTGCCAGTAGTATAGACAGGGGATCGTCCTATGGCTACACCTTC. This encodes CASSIDRGSSYGYTF.

The V gene is TRBV5-1, the J gene TRBJ2-3; D possibly corresponds to TRBD2 (6 bases). Between the trimmed V and J ends, which lost 1 base and 1 base, there was a span of 10 bases. Germline-derived CDR1 and CDR2 are SGHRS and YFSETQ. The CDR3 loop spans 15 amino acids. This CDR3 reads CASSLRASGTDTQYF. CDR3 coding DNA: TGCGCCAGCAGCTTGCGGGCTAGCGGCACAGATACGCAGTATTTT. Using reference TRBV5-1 and TRBJ2-3 for the parts outside the CDR3, the full variable domain is KAGVTQTPRYLIKTRGQQVTLSCSPISGHRSVSWYQQTPGQGLQFLFEYFSETQRNKGNFPGRFSGRQFSNSRSEMNVSTLELGDSALYLCASSLRASGTDTQYFGPGTRLTVL.